The clone carrying this T cell receptor beta chain was counted at least ten times. The antigen is not known. The sample belongs to a study of T cells in Graves' hyperthyroidism and ophthalmopathy. Study outcomes and limitations: Among thyroid clonotypes expanded above 0.001, most also appeared in blood.

TCR beta CDR3 region amplification was performed from RNA transcripts. The primer set for the first-round RT-PCR of the TCR CDR3 was HTBI. TCRdb redid the calling of the multiplex PCR reads with MiXCR, one entry per CDR3 protein. The top ten hold 9.5% to 12% of the sample, which has 300,000 to 450,000 distinct CDR3 sequences, about 15% seen once. Per the germline V gene, CDR1 is SQVTM and CDR2 is ANQGSEA. V was pared by 4 bases and J by 6 bases, with 7 bases of the junction left unmatched. The CDR3 sequence is 14 residues long. The chain combines TRBV29-1 with TRBJ2-3; 10 nucleotides match TRBD2. The sequence was collected from a woman in her fifties or sixties with Graves' hyperthyroidism. The sample consisted of blood. The chain's CDR3 is CSVAEAGGPDTQYF. The CDR3 DNA reads TGCAGCGTTGCGGAAGCGGGAGGGCCGGATACGCAGTATTTT.